The T cell receptor beta chain under discussion was sequenced for a study of blood T cell repertoires in COVID-19. TCRdb's table, derived via immunoSEQ multiplex PCR, lists solely in-frame clones and lacks some. Altogether about 290,000 clones are present, 70% to 90% being singletons, with the ten largest covering around 3.7%. This CDR3 is 15 amino acids long. Per germline, CDR1 MNHNS and CDR2 SASEGT. Germline trimming cut 2 bases from V and 9 bases from J; bases unmatched to any gene: 4. Sequencing was carried out using peripheral blood. The chain joins TRBV6-1 to TRBJ1-6; TRBD1 matches at 10 bases. The TCR comes from a woman in her forties or fifties with active or convalescent COVID-19. Here the CDR3 DNA reads TGTGCCAGCAGTGAAAGGACAGGGGGAGGTTCACCCCTCCACTTT. It encodes CASSERTGGGSPLHF.